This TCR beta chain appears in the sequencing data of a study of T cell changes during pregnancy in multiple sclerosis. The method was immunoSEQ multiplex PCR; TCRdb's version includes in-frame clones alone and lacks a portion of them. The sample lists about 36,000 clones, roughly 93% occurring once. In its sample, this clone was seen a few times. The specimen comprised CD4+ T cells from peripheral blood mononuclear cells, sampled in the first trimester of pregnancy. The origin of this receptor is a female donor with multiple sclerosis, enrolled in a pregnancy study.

CDR3 nucleotides: TGCAGCGCCACCACTCCCAGCGGGCGGGACTACGAGCAGTACTTC. This gives the protein CSATTPSGRDYEQYF. The chain links TRBV29-1 to TRBJ2-7; maybe TRBD2 (6 bases). This CDR3 comprises 15 residues. Trimming left V 7 bases short and J 3 bases short, with 22 bases between. CDR1 is SQVTM and CDR2 is ANQGSEA in the germline V gene.